Shown below are 22 T cell receptor beta chains from a single sample sequenced in a study of T cells in tuberculosis. This sample's time point: new active TB diagnosis, blood taken before or within 7 days of starting treatment. The repertoire was sequenced with immunoSEQ multiplex PCR; TCRdb's copy has only in-frame clones and lacks some. The data hold 25,000 to 35,000 clones, with approximately 90% observed a single time. The starting material was PBMCs, obtained at tuberculosis diagnosis. These receptors all stem from an adult with tuberculosis. Some clones in this sample may be carry-over from other donors' samples.

The chain is built from TRBV19 and TRBJ2-2, with TRBD1 identical over 8 bases. This CDR3 contains 16 residues. V was pared by 6 bases and J by 3 bases, with 9 bases of the junction left unmatched. Germline CDR1 and CDR2: LNHDA and SQIVND (reference sequence). Here the CDR3 reads CASRLRTGSDTGELFF. CDR3 DNA sequence: TGTGCCAGTAGACTTCGGACAGGGTCGGACACCGGGGAGCTGTTTTTT.

The CDR3 region is CASSQASVWTGGPGNEQFF. CDR3 nucleotides: TGTGCCAGCAGCCAAGCCTCGGTCTGGACGGGGGGGCCGGGGAATGAGCAGTTCTTC. V gene TRBV4-2 combines with J gene TRBJ2-1, with 8 positions matching TRBD2. CDR1 LGHNA and CDR2 YNFKEQ come from the germline V gene. This CDR3 has 19 amino acids. With V trimmed by 1 base and J by 7 bases, 18 bases remained unmatched.

The rearrangement joins TRBV18 to TRBJ1-1, with 7 nucleotides matching TRBD1. Germline lookup yields CDR1 KGHSH and CDR2 LQKENI. V shed 4 bases, J shed 1 base, and the junction held 3 bases outside the gene matches. This CDR3 spans 14 amino acids. CDR3 sequence: CASSLGTANTEAFF. For the CDR3, the DNA is TGTGCCAGCTCACTCGGGACAGCGAACACTGAAGCTTTCTTT. The full variable domain, with the rest looked up from reference TRBV18 and TRBJ1-1, is NAGVMQNPRHLVRRRGQEARLRCSPMKGHSHVYWYRQLPEEGLKFMVYLQKENIIDESGMPKERFSAEFPKEGPSILRIQQVVRGDSAAYFCASSLGTANTEAFFGQGTRLTVV.

This clone was picked up one time. The chain combines TRBV10-3 with TRBJ1-2; D is ambiguous. V was trimmed by 2 bases and J by 2 bases, leaving 3 bases between them. Per germline, CDR1 ENHRY and CDR2 SYGVKD. The CDR3 totals 12 residues. The CDR3 protein is CAISELNYGYTF. The CDR3, as DNA: TGTGCCATCAGTGAGCTGAACTATGGCTACACCTTC.

The CDR3 sequence is CASSVGDRGPDGYTF. As DNA, the CDR3 is TGTGCCAGCAGCGTGGGGGACAGGGGGCCCGATGGCTACACCTTC. The V call is TRBV9, the J call TRBJ1-2; 12 bases are a match to TRBD1. V was pared by 2 bases and J by 6 bases, with 5 bases of the junction left unmatched. Germline V gene data show CDR1 as SGDLS and CDR2 as YYNGEE. There are 15 residues in the CDR3.

This chain links TRBV18 with TRBJ1-3; 7 positions match TRBD1. From germline, CDR1 is KGHSH and CDR2 LQKENI. V lost 4 bases and J lost 2; bases outside the gene matches: 8. There are 16 residues in the CDR3. The DNA of the CDR3 is TGTGCCAGCTCACAGGGACAGTCAAAAACTGGAAACACCATATATTTT. Translating it yields CASSQGQSKTGNTIYF.

This clone was counted between two and nine times. This rearrangement joins TRBV30 to TRBJ1-1, with a weak D call TRBD1 (5 bases). The CDR3 runs to 12 residues. Trimming took 1 base from V and 7 from J, leaving 10 bases between them. From germline, CDR1 is GTSNPN and CDR2 SVGIG (reference sequence). The CDR3 DNA is TGTGCCTGGAGTGCTCCCGACAGTGAAGCTTTCTTT. Encoded protein: CAWSAPDSEAFF. The variable domain in full, completed from reference TRBV30 and TRBJ1-1, reads SQTIHQWPATLVQPVGSPLSLECTVEGTSNPNLYWYRQAAGRGLQLLFYSVGIGQISSEVPQNLSASRPQDRQFILSSKKLLLSDSGFYLCAWSAPDSEAFFGQGTRLTVV.

V usage is TRBV2 and J usage is TRBJ1-2; D is ambiguous. From germline, CDR1 is SNHLY and CDR2 FYNNEI. V was trimmed by 3 bases and J by 4 bases, leaving 12 bases between them. The CDR3 sequence is 14 residues long. DNA for the CDR3: TGTGCCAGCAGTGACGGGGTATCCGGCTATGGCTACACCTTC. It is translated as CASSDGVSGYGYTF.

The CDR3 bases are TGTGCCAGCAGTTATACCCCGACAGGTGGCTACGAGCAGTACTTC. It is translated as CASSYTPTGGYEQYF. The chain is built from TRBV6-6 and TRBJ2-7, with D possibly TRBD1 on 6 matching bases. Trimming removed 3 bases from V and 3 bases from J, with 15 bases in between. Germline CDR1 reads MNHNY; CDR2 reads SVGAGI (reference sequence). CDR3 length: 15 residues.

CDR3 sequence (DNA): TGCGCCAGCAGCCAAGGGGTCGACGGGAGCAGCTACGAGCAGTACTTC. Its translation is CASSQGVDGSSYEQYF. V and J are TRBV4-1 and TRBJ2-7; tentative D call: TRBD2 (6 bases). CDR1 is MGHRA, CDR2 YSYEKL, per germline. Trimming shortened V by 1 base and J by 3 bases, and 16 bases separated the two germline ends. This CDR3 contains 16 residues.

The J gene is TRBJ2-1, the V gene TRBV5-1; 7 bases line up with TRBD1. Germline CDR1 reads SGHRS; CDR2 reads YFSETQ. V dropped 5 bases and J dropped 9; count of bases not matched to a gene: 5. The CDR3 is 12 amino acids. CDR3 in DNA: TGCGCCAGCAGTCCAGGGGGAACTGAGCAGTTCTTC. Translated: CASSPGGTEQFF.

The chain joins TRBV2 to TRBJ1-1; 7 bases align to TRBD1. J was trimmed by 4 bases and V by 7 bases; bases with no gene match: 6. The CDR3 totals 13 residues. The germline gives CDR1 SNHLY, CDR2 FYNNEI. The CDR3 nucleotides are TGTGCCAGCAATATCCAGGGGGGCACTGAAGCTTTCTTT. Translation gives CASNIQGGTEAFF.

This chain uses TRBV6-1 with TRBJ2-7; 14 nucleotides agree with TRBD2. CDR3 length: 15 residues. J gave up 7 bases and V 6 bases, and 8 bases lay outside the gene matches. CDR1 and CDR2 from the germline V gene are MNHNS and SASEGT. The CDR3 loop reads CASRRLAGGPEEQYF. DNA for the CDR3: TGTGCCAGCAGAAGACTAGCGGGGGGGCCAGAGGAGCAGTACTTC.

V and J are TRBV14 and TRBJ2-7; tentatively, D is TRBD2 (6 bases). CDR3 length: 17 residues. Trimming took 4 bases from V and 0 from J, leaving 19 bases between them. Germline values: CDR1 SGHDN, CDR2 FVKESK. The CDR3 sequence is CASSRFGGSRSSYEQYF. The CDR3 DNA sequence: TGTGCCAGCAGCCGGTTTGGGGGGTCCCGAAGCTCCTACGAGCAGTACTTC.

The gene calls are TRBV5-6 and TRBJ2-3; 11 bases match TRBD2. CDR1 is SGHDT and CDR2 is YYEEEE in the germline V gene. The length of the CDR3 is 17 residues. V lost 3 bases and J lost 3; bases outside the gene matches: 9. In DNA form, the CDR3 reads TGTGCCAGCAGCTGGATCACATTAGCGGGGGGGACAGATACGCAGTATTTT. Translation gives CASSWITLAGGTDTQYF.

This sequence joins TRBV30 and TRBJ2-7; 7 nucleotides agree with TRBD1. Germline lookup yields CDR1 GTSNPN and CDR2 SVGIG (reference sequence). This CDR3 is 11 amino acids long. Trimming removed 8 bases from V and 3 bases from J; junction bases left unmatched: 4. The CDR3 loop is CAQRDSYEQYF. The CDR3 DNA sequence: TGTGCCCAGAGGGACAGCTACGAGCAGTACTTC.

The genes are TRBV18 and TRBJ1-5; no clear D gene. This CDR3 contains 14 residues. V lost 4 bases and J 4 bases, leaving 11 bases between the germline ends. Germline CDR1 reads KGHSH; CDR2 reads LQKENI. The CDR3 DNA reads TGTGCCAGCTCACTGATACCAGAAAATCAGCCCCAGCATTTT. Its protein is CASSLIPENQPQHF.

V is TRBV19 and J is TRBJ1-1, with 10 bases lining up with TRBD1. Germline CDR1 is LNHDA and CDR2 is SQIVND (reference sequence). With V trimmed by 4 bases and J by 2 bases, 4 bases remained unmatched. The CDR3 spans 15 residues. In DNA form, the CDR3 reads TGTGCCAGTAGTACCCTGACAGGGGGCAACACTGAAGCTTTCTTT. Residues: CASSTLTGGNTEAFF.

The J gene is TRBJ2-3, the V gene TRBV25-1; TRBD1 might be the D (6 bases). Germline V gene sequence: CDR1 MGHDK, CDR2 SYGVNS. CDR3 length: 16 residues. Trimming removed 4 bases from V and 1 base from J, with 15 bases in between. The CDR3 spells CASSVVRGFGTDTQYF. The DNA of the CDR3 is TGTGCCAGCAGTGTGGTCAGGGGATTTGGCACAGATACGCAGTATTTT.

V and J are TRBV5-1 and TRBJ2-3; 8 positions match TRBD1. V was pared by 0 bases and J by 5 bases, with 11 bases of the junction left unmatched. Germline CDR1 is SGHRS and CDR2 is YFSETQ. This CDR3 has 17 residues. The CDR3: CASSLGFKQGGEDTQYF. CDR3 nucleotides: TGCGCCAGCAGCTTGGGGTTTAAACAGGGGGGCGAAGATACGCAGTATTTT.

V is TRBV18 and J is TRBJ1-1, with a possible D match to TRBD1 (5 bases). Trimming shortened V by 3 bases and J by 10 bases, and 18 bases separated the two germline ends. CDR3 length: 14 amino acids. The germline gives CDR1 KGHSH, CDR2 LQKENI. CDR3 in amino acids: CASSPTGLLRGAFF. CDR3 coding DNA: TGTGCCAGCTCACCTACGGGACTGCTTAGGGGAGCTTTCTTT.

V and J are TRBV13 and TRBJ2-2, with TRBD1 matching 9 bases. The trim removed 3 bases at V and 6 bases at J, leaving 5 bases unmatched. Germline V gene sequence: CDR1 PRHDT, CDR2 FYEKMQ (reference sequence). This CDR3 is 15 amino acids long. CDR3 in amino acids: CASSFGQGRAGELFF. CDR3 nucleotides: TGTGCCAGCAGCTTTGGACAGGGGAGAGCCGGGGAGCTGTTTTTT.